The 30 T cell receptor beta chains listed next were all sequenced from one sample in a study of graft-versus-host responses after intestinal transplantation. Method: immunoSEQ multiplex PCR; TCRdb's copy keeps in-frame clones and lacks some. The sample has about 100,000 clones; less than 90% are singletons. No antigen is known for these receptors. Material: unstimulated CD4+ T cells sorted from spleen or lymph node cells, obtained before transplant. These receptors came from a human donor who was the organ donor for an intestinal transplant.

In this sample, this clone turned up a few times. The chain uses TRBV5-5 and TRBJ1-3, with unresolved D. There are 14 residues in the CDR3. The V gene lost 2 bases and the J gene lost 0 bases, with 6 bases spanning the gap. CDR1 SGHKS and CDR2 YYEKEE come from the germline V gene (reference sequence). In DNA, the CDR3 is TGTGCCAGCAGCTTTTTGACCTCTGGAAACACCATATATTTT. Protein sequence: CASSFLTSGNTIYF.

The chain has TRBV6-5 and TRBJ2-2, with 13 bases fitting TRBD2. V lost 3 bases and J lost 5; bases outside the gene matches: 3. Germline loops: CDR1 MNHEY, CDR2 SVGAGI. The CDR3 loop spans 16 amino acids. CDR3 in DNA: TGTGCCAGCAGTTATCGGACTAGCGGGGGTACCGGGGAGCTGTTTTTT. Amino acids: CASSYRTSGGTGELFF.

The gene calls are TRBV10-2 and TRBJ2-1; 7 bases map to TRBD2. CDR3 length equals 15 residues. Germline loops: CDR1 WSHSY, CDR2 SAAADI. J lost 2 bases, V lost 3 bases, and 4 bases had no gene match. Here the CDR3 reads CASSEMGGAYNEQFF. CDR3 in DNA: TGCGCCAGCAGTGAAATGGGGGGGGCCTACAATGAGCAGTTCTTC.

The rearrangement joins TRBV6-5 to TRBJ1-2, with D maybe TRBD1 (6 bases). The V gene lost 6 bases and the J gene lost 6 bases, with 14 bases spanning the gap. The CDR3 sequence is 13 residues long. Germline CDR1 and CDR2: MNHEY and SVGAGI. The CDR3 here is CASRRRGDNGYTF. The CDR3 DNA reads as TGTGCCAGCAGGAGGCGGGGGGACAATGGCTACACCTTC.

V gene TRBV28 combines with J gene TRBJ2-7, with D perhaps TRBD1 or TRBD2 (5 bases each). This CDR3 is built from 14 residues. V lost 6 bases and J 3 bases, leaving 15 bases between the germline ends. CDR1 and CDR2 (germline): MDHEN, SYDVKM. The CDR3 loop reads CASRTGTPIYEQYF. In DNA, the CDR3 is TGTGCCAGCAGGACCGGGACCCCGATCTACGAGCAGTACTTC.

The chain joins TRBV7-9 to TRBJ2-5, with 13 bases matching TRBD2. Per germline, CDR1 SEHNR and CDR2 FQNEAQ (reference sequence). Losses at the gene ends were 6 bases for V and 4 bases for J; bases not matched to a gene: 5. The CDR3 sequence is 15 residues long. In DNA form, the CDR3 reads TGTGCCAGCAGATTACTAGCGGGGGGGTCAGAGACCCAGTACTTC. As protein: CASRLLAGGSETQYF. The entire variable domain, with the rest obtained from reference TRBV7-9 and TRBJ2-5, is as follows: DTGVSQNPRHKITKRGQNVTFRCDPISEHNRLYWYRQTLGQGPEFLTYFQNEAQLEKSRLLSDRFSAERPKGSFSTLEIQRTEQGDSAMYLCASRLLAGGSETQYFGPGTRLLVL.

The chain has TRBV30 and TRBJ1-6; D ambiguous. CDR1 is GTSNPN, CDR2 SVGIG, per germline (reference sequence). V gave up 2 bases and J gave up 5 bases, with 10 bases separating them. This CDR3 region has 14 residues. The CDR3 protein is CAWSWRSNNSPLHF. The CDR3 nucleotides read TGTGCCTGGAGTTGGCGGAGCAATAATTCACCCCTCCACTTT.

The CDR3 spells CASSPPAGANEAFF. Written as DNA, the CDR3 is TGTGCCAGCTCACCACCCGCAGGGGCTAATGAAGCTTTCTTT. The rearrangement links TRBV18 to TRBJ1-1, with D perhaps TRBD1 (6 bases). CDR1 KGHSH and CDR2 LQKENI come from the germline V gene. V lost 0 bases to trimming and J lost 7 bases, with 12 bases between them. The CDR3 spans 14 residues. The full variable domain, rest sourced from reference TRBV18 and TRBJ1-1, is NAGVMQNPRHLVRRRGQEARLRCSPMKGHSHVYWYRQLPEEGLKFMVYLQKENIIDESGMPKERFSAEFPKEGPSILRIQQVVRGDSAAYFCASSPPAGANEAFFGQGTRLTVV.

This CDR3 is CASSQRRGGNSPLHF. CDR3 nucleotide sequence: TGCGCCAGCAGTCAACGTCGGGGGGGGAATTCACCCCTCCACTTT. This chain links TRBV23-1 with TRBJ1-6, with TRBD1 as a possible D gene (5 bases). TRBV23-1 qualifies as an ORF whose function is uncertain. V was cut by 2 bases and J by 7 bases, with 12 bases left in between. This CDR3 is built from 15 residues.

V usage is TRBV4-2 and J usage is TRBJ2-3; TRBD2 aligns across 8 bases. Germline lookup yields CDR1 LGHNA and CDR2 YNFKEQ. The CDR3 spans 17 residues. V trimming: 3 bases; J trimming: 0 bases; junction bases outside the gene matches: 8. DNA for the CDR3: TGTGCCAGCAGCCATGACAGCGGGAGAATAAGCACAGATACGCAGTATTTT. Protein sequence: CASSHDSGRISTDTQYF.

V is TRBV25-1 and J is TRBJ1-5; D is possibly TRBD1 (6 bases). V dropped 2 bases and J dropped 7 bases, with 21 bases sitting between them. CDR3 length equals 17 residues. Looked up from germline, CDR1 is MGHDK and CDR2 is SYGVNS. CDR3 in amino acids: CASSETRGGRLDQPQHF. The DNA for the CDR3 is TGTGCCAGCAGTGAAACCCGGGGGGGGCGGTTAGACCAGCCCCAGCATTTT.

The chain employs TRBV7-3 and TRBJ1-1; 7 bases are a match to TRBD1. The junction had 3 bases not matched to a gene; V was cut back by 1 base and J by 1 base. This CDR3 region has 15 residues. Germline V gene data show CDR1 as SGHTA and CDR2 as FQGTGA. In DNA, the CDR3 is TGTGCCAGCAGCTTAAATGGGGACAGGAACACTGAAGCTTTCTTT. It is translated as CASSLNGDRNTEAFF.

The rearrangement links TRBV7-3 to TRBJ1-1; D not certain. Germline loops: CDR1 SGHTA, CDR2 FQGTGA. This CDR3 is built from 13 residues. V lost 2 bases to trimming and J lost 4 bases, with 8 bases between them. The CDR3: CASSLFVGTEAFF. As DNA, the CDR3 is TGTGCCAGCAGCTTATTTGTGGGCACTGAAGCTTTCTTT.

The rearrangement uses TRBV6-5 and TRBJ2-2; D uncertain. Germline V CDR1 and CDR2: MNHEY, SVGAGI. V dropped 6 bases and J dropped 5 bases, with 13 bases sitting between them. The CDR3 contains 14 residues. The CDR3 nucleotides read TGTGCCAGCAGCCGTCAGCGTGATACCGGGGAGCTGTTTTTT. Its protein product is CASSRQRDTGELFF.

Here the CDR3 reads CASSYQSGNSPLHF. CDR3 nucleotides: TGTGCCAGCAGTTATCAGTCGGGGAATTCACCCCTCCACTTT. The chain links TRBV6-5 to TRBJ1-6; D remains unclear. The CDR3 is 14 amino acids. The V gene lost 3 bases and the J gene lost 7 bases, with 10 bases spanning the gap. The germline V gene encodes CDR1 MNHEY and CDR2 SVGAGI.

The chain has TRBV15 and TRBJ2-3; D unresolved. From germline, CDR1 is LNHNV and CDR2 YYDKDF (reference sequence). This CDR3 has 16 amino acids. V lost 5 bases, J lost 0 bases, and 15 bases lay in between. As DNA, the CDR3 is TGTGCCACCAGCCCTGGGAACTCCGCTAGCACAGATACGCAGTATTTT. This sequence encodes CATSPGNSASTDTQYF.

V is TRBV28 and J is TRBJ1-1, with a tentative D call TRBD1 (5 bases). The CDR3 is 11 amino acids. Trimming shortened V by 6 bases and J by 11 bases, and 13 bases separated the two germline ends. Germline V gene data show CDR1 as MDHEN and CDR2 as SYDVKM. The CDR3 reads CASRNRRGAFF. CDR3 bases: TGTGCCAGCAGGAACAGGCGAGGGGCTTTCTTT.

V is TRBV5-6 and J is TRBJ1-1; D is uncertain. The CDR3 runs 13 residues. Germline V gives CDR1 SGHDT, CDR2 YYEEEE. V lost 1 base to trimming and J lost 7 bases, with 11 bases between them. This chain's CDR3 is CASSLLRTSEAFF. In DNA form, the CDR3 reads TGTGCCAGCAGCTTGCTGAGAACTAGTGAAGCTTTCTTT.

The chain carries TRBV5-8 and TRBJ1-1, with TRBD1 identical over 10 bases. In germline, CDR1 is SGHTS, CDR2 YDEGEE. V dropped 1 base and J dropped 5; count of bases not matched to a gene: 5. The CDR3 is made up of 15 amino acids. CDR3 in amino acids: CASSLRDRGWTEAFF. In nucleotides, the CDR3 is TGTGCCAGCAGCTTGCGGGACAGGGGTTGGACTGAAGCTTTCTTT.

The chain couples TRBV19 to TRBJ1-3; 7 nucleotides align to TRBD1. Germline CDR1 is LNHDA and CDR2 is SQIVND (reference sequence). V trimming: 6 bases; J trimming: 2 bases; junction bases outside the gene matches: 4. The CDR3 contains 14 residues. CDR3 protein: CASRTDRTGNTIYF. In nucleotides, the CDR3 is TGTGCCAGTAGAACGGACAGGACTGGAAACACCATATATTTT. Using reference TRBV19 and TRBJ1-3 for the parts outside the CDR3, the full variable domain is DGGITQSPKYLFRKEGQNVTLSCEQNLNHDAMYWYRQDPGQGLRLIYYSQIVNDFQKGDIAEGYSVSREKKESFPLTVTSAQKNPTAFYLCASRTDRTGNTIYFGEGSWLTVV.

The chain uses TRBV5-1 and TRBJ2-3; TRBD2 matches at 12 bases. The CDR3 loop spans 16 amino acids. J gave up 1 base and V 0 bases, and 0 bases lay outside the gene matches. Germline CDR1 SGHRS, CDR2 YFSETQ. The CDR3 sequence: CASSLASGGGTDTQYF. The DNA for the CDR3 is TGCGCCAGCAGCTTGGCTAGCGGGGGGGGCACAGATACGCAGTATTTT.

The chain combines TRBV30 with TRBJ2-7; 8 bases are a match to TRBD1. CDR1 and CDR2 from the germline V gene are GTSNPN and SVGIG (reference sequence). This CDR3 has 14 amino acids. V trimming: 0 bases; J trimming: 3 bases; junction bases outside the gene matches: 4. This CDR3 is CAWSVLGQGYEQYF. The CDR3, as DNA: TGTGCCTGGAGTGTACTTGGACAGGGCTACGAGCAGTACTTC. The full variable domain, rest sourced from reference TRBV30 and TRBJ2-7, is SQTIHQWPATLVQPVGSPLSLECTVEGTSNPNLYWYRQAAGRGLQLLFYSVGIGQISSEVPQNLSASRPQDRQFILSSKKLLLSDSGFYLCAWSVLGQGYEQYFGPGTRLTVT.

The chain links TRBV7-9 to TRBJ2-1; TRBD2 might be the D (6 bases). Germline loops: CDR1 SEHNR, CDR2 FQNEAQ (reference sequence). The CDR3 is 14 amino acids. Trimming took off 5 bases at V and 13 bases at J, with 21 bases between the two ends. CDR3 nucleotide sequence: TGTGCCAGCAGCCCCCGGGACTTTCTAACCCATCAGTTCTTC. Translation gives CASSPRDFLTHQFF.

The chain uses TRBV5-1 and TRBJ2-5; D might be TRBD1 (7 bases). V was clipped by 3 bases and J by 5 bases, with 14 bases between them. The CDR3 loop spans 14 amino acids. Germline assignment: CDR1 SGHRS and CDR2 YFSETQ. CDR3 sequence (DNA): TGCGCCAGCAGCTCGGAGGGGGCGGGGGAGACCCAGTACTTC. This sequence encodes CASSSEGAGETQYF. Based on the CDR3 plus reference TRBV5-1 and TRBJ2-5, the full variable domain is KAGVTQTPRYLIKTRGQQVTLSCSPISGHRSVSWYQQTPGQGLQFLFEYFSETQRNKGNFPGRFSGRQFSNSRSEMNVSTLELGDSALYLCASSSEGAGETQYFGPGTRLLVL.

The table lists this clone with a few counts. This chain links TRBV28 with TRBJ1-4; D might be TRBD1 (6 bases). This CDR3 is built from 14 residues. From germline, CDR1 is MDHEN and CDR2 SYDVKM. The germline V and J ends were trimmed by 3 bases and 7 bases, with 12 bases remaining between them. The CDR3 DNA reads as TGTGCCAGCAGTTTTTGGGGGCAAGGTGAAAAACTGTTTTTT. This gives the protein CASSFWGQGEKLFF.

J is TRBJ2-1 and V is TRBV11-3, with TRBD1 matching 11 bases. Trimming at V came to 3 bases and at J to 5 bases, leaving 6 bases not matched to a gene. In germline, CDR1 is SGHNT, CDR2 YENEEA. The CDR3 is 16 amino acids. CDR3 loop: CASSFRTGGRHNEQFF. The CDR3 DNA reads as TGTGCCAGCAGCTTTAGGACAGGGGGCCGCCACAATGAGCAGTTCTTC.

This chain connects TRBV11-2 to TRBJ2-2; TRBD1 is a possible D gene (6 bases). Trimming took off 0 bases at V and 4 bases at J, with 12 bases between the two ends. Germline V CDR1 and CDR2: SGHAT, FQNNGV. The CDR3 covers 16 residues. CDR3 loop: CASSLDAPRGTGELFF. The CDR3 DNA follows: TGTGCCAGCAGCTTAGATGCACCCAGGGGCACCGGGGAGCTGTTTTTT.

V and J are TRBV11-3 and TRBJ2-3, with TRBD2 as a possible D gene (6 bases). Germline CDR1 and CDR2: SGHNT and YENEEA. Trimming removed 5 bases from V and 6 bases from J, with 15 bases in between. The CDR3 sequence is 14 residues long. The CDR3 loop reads CASSTGGVSDTQYF. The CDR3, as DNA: TGTGCCAGCAGCACCGGGGGAGTTTCGGATACGCAGTATTTT.

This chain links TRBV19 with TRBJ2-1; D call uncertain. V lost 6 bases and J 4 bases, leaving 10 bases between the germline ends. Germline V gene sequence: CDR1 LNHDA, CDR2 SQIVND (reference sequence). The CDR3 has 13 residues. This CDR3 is CASRLDRYNEQFF. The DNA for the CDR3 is TGTGCCAGTAGGTTGGACCGATACAATGAGCAGTTCTTC. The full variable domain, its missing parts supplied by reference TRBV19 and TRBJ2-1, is DGGITQSPKYLFRKEGQNVTLSCEQNLNHDAMYWYRQDPGQGLRLIYYSQIVNDFQKGDIAEGYSVSREKKESFPLTVTSAQKNPTAFYLCASRLDRYNEQFFGPGTRLTVL.

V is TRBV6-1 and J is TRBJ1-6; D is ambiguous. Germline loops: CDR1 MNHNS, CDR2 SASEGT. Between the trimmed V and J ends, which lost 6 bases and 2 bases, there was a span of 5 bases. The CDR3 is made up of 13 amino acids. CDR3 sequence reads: CASRSTYNSPLHF. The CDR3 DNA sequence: TGTGCCAGCAGAAGTACCTATAATTCACCCCTCCACTTT.